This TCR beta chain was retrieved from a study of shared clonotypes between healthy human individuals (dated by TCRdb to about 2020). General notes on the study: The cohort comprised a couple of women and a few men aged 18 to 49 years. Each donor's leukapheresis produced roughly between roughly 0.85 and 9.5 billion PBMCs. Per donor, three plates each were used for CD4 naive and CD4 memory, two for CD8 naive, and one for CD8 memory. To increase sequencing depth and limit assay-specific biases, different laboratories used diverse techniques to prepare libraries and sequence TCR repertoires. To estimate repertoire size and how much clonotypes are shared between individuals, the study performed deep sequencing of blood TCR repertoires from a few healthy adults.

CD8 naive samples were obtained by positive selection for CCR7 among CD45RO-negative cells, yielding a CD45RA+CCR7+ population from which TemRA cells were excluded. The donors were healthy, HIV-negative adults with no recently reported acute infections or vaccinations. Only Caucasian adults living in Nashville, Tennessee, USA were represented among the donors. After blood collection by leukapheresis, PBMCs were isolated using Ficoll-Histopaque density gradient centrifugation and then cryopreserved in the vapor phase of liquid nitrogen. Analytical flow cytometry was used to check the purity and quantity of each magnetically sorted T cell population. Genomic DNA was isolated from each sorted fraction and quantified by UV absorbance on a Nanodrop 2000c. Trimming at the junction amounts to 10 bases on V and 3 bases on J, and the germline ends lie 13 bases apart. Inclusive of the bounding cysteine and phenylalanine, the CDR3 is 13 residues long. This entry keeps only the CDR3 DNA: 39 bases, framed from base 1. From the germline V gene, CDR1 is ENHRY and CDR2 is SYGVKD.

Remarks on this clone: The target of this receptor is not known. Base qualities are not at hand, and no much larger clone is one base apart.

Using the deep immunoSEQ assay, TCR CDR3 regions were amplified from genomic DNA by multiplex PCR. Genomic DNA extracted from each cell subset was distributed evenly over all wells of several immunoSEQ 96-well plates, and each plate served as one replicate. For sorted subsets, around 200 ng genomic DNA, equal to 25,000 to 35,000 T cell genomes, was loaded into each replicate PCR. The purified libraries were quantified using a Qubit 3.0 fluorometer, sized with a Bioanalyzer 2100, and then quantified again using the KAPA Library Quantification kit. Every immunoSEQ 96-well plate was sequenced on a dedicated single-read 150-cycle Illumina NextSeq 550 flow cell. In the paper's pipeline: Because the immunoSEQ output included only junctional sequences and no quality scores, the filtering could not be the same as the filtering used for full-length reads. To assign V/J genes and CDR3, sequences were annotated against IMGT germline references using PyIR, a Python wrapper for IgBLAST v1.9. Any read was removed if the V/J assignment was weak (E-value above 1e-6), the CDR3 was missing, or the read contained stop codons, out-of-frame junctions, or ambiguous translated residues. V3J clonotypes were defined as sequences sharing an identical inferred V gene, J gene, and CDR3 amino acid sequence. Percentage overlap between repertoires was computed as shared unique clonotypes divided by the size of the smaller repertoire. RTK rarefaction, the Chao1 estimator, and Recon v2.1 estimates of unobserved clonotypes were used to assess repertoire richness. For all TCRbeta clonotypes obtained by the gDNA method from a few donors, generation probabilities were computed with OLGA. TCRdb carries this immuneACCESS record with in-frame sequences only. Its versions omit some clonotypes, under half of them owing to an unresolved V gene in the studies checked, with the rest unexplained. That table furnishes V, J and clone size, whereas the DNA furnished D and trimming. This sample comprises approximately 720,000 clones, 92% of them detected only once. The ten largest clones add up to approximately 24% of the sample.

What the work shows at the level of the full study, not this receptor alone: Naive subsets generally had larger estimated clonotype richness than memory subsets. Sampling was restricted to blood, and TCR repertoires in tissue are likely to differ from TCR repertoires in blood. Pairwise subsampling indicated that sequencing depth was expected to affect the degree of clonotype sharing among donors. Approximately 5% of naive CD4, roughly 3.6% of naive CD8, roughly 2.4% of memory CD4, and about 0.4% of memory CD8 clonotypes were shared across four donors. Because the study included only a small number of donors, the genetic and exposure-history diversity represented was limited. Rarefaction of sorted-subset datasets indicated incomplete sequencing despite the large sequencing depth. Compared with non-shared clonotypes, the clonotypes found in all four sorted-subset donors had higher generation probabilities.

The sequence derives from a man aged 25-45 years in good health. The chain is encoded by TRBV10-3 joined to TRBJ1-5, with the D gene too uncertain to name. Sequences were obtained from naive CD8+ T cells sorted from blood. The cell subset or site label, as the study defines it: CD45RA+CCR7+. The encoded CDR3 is CATQPGFNQPQHF. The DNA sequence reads TGTGCCACCCAACCGGGGTTCAATCAGCCCCAGCATTTT.